These T cell receptor beta chains were read from a single sample in a study of T cells in Graves' hyperthyroidism and ophthalmopathy. Each CDR3 protein gets one entry after TCRdb re-called the multiplex PCR reads with MiXCR. Here the sample spans about 770,000 distinct CDR3 sequences, roughly a sixth being singletons. The sequenced sample consisted of blood. The receptors derive from a woman aged 50 to 60 with Graves' hyperthyroidism that later progressed to Graves' ophthalmopathy. CDR3s include the opening cysteine and the closing phenylalanine or tryptophan. D genes are given only for firm matches. Rows may omit the clone size; those that give it use once, few, many or a size class.

D,V,J,size,DNA,CDR3
.,TRBV12-3/TRBV12-4,TRBJ1-1,.,TGTGCCAGCAGTTTAAAGCAGAGGACTGAAGCTTTCTTT,CASSLKQRTEAFF
.,TRBV6-1,TRBJ2-1,.,TGTGCCAGCAGCCCCCCACGGGCTTACAATGAGCAGTTCTTC,CASSPPRAYNEQFF
.,TRBV12-3/TRBV12-4,TRBJ1-1,few,TGTGCCAGCAGTTTAGCATCGGGGAACACTGGAGCTTTCTTT,CASSLASGNTGAFF
.,TRBV3-1,TRBJ1-4,.,TGTGCCAGCAGCCAAGGTGCGGGGTCGGGAGAAAAACTGTTTTTT,CASSQGAGSGEKLFF
TRBD1,TRBV6-1,TRBJ2-7,many,TGTGCCAGCAGGCCAGACAGGGAAATCGCCTACGAGCAGTACTTC,CASRPDREIAYEQYF
.,TRBV12-3/TRBV12-4,TRBJ2-7,.,TGTGCCAGCAGGTTCGACTACGAGCAGTACTTC,CASRFDYEQYF
.,TRBV2,TRBJ1-2,many,TGTGCCAGCAGTGAAAGGGGACCAGGGATTCGGGGCTACACCTTC,CASSERGPGIRGYTF
.,TRBV7-9,TRBJ2-1,.,TGTGCCAGCGGTTCAAACCGGGACACATCCTACAATGAGCAGTTCTTC,CASGSNRDTSYNEQFF
.,TRBV12-5,TRBJ1-1,many,TGTGCTAGTGGATATAGTCACACTGAAGCTTTCTTT,CASGYSHTEAFF
.,TRBV7-2,TRBJ2-5,many,TGTGCCAGCAGCCTTGGGACACAAAGGCAAGAGACCCAGTACTTC,CASSLGTQRQETQYF
.,TRBV18,TRBJ1-2,.,TGTGCCAGCTCACCACCGATCAGTCTCACTAACTATGGCTACACCTTC,CASSPPISLTNYGYTF
.,TRBV27,TRBJ2-2,few,TGTGCCAGCAGTTTCGGGACGAACACCGGGGAGCTGTTTTTT,CASSFGTNTGELFF
TRBD1,TRBV5-1,TRBJ1-2,many,TGCGCCAGCAGCTTGAACAGGGGTTATGGCTACACCTTC,CASSLNRGYGYTF
.,TRBV19,TRBJ1-5,.,TGTGCCAGTAGTATGAGATATAGCAATCAGCCCCAGCATTTT,CASSMRYSNQPQHF
.,TRBV7-9,TRBJ1-5,.,TGTGCCAGCAGCTTAGGAAGGGGCACAGTTTATAGCAATCAGCCCCAGCATTTT,CASSLGRGTVYSNQPQHF
.,TRBV10-3,TRBJ2-3,many,TGTGCCATCAGTGATAGCCAGGGGTTAGGATACGATACGCAGTATTTT,CAISDSQGLGYDTQYF
.,TRBV7-9,TRBJ1-1,few,TGTGCCAGCAGCCCTCCACGGCCAGCGAGTAAGGACACTGAAGCTTTCTTT,CASSPPRPASKDTEAFF
TRBD1,TRBV12-3/TRBV12-4,TRBJ1-5,few,TGTGCCAGCAGGGCCGACAGGGGAGGAAGGCAGCCCCAGCATTTT,CASRADRGGRQPQHF
.,TRBV20-1,TRBJ2-5,.,TGCAGTGCTAAAGACAGAAGAGAGACCCAGTACTTC,CSAKDRRETQYF
.,TRBV5-1,TRBJ1-5,many,TGCGCCAGCAGCTTGGACAATTATAGCAATCAGCCCCAGCATTTT,CASSLDNYSNQPQHF
.,TRBV3-1,TRBJ2-1,many,TGTGCCAGCAGCCAAGTATCCGCGCCTCTAAATGAGCAGTTCTTC,CASSQVSAPLNEQFF
TRBD2,TRBV18,TRBJ2-3,many,TGTGCCAGCTCACCAAAGGGACTAGCGGGGTCAGATACGCAGTATTTT,CASSPKGLAGSDTQYF
.,TRBV7-2,TRBJ2-3,many,TGTGCCAGCAGCTTAGGACAGTACACAGATACGCAGTATTTT,CASSLGQYTDTQYF
.,TRBV7-8,TRBJ1-2,many,TGTGCCAGCAGTTCGACCCTGGTCAGCGGCTACACCTTC,CASSSTLVSGYTF